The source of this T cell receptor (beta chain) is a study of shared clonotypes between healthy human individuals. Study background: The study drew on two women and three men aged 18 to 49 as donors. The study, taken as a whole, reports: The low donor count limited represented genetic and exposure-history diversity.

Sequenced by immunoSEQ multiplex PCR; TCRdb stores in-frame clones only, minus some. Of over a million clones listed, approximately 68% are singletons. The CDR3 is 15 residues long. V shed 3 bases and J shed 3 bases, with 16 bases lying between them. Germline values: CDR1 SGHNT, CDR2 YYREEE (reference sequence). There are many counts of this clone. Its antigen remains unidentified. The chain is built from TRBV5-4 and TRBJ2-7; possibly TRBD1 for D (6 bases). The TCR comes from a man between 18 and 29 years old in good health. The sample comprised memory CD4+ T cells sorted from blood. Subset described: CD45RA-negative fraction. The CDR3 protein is CASSSRGSIGYEQYF. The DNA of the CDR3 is TGTGCCAGCAGCTCAAGGGGGAGTATCGGCTACGAGCAGTACTTC.